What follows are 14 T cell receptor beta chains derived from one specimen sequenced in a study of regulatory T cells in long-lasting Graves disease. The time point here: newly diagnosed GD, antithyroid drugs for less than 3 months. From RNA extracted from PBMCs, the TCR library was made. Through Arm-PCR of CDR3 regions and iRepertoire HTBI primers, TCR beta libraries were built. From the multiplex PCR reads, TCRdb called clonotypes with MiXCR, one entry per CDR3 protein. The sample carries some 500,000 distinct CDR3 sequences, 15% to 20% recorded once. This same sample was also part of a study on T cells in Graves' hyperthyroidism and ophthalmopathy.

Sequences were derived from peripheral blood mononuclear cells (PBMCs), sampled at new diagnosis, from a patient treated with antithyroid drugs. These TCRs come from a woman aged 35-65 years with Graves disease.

The DNA for the CDR3 is TGTGCCACCAAGAGAAACTTTAGGTTTGCTGGGGCCAACGTCCTGACTTTC. Its translation: CATKRNFRFAGANVLTF. The chain links TRBV28 to TRBJ2-6; D unresolved. Trimming took off 10 bases at V and 2 bases at J, with 21 bases between the two ends. CDR1 and CDR2 (germline): MDHEN, SYDVKM. The CDR3 sequence is 17 residues long.

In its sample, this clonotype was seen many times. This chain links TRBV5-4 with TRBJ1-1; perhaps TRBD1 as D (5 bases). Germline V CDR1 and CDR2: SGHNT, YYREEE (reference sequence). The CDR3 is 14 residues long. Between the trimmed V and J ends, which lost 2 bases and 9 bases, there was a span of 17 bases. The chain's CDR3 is CASSFPAGGAQAFF. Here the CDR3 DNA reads TGTGCCAGCAGCTTCCCCGCGGGTGGGGCTCAAGCTTTCTTT.

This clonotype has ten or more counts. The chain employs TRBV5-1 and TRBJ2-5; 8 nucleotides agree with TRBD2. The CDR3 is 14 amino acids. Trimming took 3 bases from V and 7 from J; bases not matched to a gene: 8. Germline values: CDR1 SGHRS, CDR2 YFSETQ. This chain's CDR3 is CASSSSSGSGTQYF. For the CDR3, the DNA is TGCGCCAGCAGCTCCTCTAGCGGGTCCGGGACCCAGTACTTC.

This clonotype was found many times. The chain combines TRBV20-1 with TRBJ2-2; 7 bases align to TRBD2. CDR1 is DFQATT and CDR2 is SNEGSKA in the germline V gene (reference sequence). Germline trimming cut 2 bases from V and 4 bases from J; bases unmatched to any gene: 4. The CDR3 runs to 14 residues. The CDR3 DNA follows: TGCAGTGCTAGATGGGAGGGGAGCACCGGGGAGCTGTTTTTT. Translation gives CSARWEGSTGELFF.

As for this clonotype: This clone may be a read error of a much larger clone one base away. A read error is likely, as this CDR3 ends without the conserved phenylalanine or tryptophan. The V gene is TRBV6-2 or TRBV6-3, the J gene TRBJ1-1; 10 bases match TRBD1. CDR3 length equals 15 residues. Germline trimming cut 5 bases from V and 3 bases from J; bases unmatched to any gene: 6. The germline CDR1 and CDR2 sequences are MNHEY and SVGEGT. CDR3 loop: CASSNRDRGYTEAFL. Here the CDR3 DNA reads TGTGCCAGCAGTAACCGGGACAGGGGTTACACTGAAGCTTTCCTT.

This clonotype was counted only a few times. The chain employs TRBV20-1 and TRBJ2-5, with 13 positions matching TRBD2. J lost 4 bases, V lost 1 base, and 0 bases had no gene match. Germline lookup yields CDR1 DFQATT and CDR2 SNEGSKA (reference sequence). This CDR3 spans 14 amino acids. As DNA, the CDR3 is TGCAGTGCTAGAGGGACTAGCGGGAGAGAGACCCAGTACTTC. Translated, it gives CSARGTSGRETQYF.

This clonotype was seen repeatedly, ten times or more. The CDR3 here is CASSDLDDTDTQYF. The CDR3 DNA follows: TGTGCCAGCAGCGATCTAGACGACACAGATACGCAGTATTTT. V is TRBV2 and J is TRBJ2-3; D is ambiguous. V lost 6 bases, J lost 2 bases, and 12 bases lay in between. The germline V gene has CDR1 SNHLY and CDR2 FYNNEI. The CDR3 runs 14 residues. Full variable domain (remainder filled in from reference TRBV2 and TRBJ2-3): EPEVTQTPSHQVTQMGQEVILRCVPISNHLYFYWYRQILGQKVEFLVSFYNNEISEKSEIFDDQFSVERPDGSNFTLKIRSTKLEDSAMYFCASSDLDDTDTQYFGPGTRLTVL.

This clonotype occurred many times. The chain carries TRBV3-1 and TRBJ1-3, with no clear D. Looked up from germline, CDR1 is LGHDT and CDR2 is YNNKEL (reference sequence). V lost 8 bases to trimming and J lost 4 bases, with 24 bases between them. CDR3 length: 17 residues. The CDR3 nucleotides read TGTGCCAGCCATAGCGGCTCGGGATCTTTGGGAGGAAACACCATATATTTT. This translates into CASHSGSGSLGGNTIYF.

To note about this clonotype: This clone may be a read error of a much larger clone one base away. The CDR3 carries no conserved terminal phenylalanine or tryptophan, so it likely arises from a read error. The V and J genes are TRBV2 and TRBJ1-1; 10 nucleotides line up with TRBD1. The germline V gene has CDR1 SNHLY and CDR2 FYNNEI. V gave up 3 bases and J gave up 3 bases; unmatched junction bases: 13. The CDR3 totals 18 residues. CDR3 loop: CASSDNRGTGEQYTEAFL. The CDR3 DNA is TGTGCCAGCAGTGATAACCGCGGGACAGGGGAACAGTACACTGAAGCTTTCCTT.

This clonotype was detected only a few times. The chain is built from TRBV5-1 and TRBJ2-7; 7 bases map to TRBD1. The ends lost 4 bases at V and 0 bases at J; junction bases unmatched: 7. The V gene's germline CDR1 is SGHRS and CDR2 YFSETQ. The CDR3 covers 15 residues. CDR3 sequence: CASSGLQGDSYEQYF. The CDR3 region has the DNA TGCGCCAGCAGCGGCCTCCAGGGGGACTCCTACGAGCAGTACTTC. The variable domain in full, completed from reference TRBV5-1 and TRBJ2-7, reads KAGVTQTPRYLIKTRGQQVTLSCSPISGHRSVSWYQQTPGQGLQFLFEYFSETQRNKGNFPGRFSGRQFSNSRSEMNVSTLELGDSALYLCASSGLQGDSYEQYFGPGTRLTVT.

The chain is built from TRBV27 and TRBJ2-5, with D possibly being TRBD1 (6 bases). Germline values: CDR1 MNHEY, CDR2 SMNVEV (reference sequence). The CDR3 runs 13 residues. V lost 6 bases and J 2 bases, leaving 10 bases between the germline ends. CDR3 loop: CASSMTGQETQYF. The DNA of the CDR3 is TGTGCCAGCAGCATGACAGGTCAAGAGACCCAGTACTTC.

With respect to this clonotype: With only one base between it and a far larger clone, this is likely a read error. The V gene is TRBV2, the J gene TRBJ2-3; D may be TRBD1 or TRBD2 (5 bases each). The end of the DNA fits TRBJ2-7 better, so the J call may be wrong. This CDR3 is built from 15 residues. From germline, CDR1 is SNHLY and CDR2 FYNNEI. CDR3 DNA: TGTGCCAGCAGCGGCCTCAAGGGACCCTACAATGAGCAGTACTTC. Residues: CASSGLKGPYNEQYF.

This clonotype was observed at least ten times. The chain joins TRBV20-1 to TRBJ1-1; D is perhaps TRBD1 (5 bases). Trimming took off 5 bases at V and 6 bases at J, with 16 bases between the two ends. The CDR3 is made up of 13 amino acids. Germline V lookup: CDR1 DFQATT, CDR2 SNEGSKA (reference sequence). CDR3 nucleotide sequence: TGCAGTGCTTCCCGTGGGGGGTACCCTGAAGCTTTCTTT. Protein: CSASRGGYPEAFF.

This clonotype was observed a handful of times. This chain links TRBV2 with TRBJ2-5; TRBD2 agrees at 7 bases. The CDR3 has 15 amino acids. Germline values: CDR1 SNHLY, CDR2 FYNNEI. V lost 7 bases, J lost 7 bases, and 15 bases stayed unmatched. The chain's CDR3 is CASTLDAGVRGTQYF. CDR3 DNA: TGTGCCAGCACCCTGGATGCGGGGGTTCGAGGGACCCAGTACTTC. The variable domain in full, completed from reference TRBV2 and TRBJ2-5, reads EPEVTQTPSHQVTQMGQEVILRCVPISNHLYFYWYRQILGQKVEFLVSFYNNEISEKSEIFDDQFSVERPDGSNFTLKIRSTKLEDSAMYFCASTLDAGVRGTQYFGPGTRLLVL.